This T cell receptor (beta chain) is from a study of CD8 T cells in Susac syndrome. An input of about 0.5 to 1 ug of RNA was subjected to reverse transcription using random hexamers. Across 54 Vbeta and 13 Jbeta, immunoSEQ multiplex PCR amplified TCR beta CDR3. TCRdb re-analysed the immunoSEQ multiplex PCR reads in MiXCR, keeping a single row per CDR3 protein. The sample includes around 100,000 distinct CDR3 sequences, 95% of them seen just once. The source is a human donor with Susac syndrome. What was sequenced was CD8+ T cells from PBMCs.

CDR3 bases: TGTGCCACCATACCCCGAGGAGATACGCAGTATTTT. It codes for CATIPRGDTQYF. This sequence joins TRBV24-1 and TRBJ2-3; D is uncertain. V shed 8 bases and J shed 5 bases, with 10 bases lying between them. The germline V gene encodes CDR1 KGHDR and CDR2 SFDVKD. CDR3 length: 12 amino acids.